A single sample is the source of the 23 T cell receptor beta chains below, sequenced in a study of blood T cell repertoires in COVID-19. Sequenced by immunoSEQ multiplex PCR; TCRdb stores in-frame clones only, minus some. This table has tens of thousands of clones, more than 80% appearing once. Specimen: peripheral blood. These receptors originate from a man aged 60 to 75 with active or convalescent COVID-19.

This chain uses TRBV4-1 with TRBJ2-3; possible D gene TRBD1, 6 bases. The CDR3 extends over 16 amino acids. Trimming took off 3 bases at V and 3 bases at J, with 16 bases between the two ends. Germline values: CDR1 MGHRA, CDR2 YSYEKL. CDR3 in amino acids: CASSQVRAGETDTQYF. Written as DNA, the CDR3 is TGCGCCAGCAGCCAGGTCCGTGCAGGGGAAACAGATACGCAGTATTTT.

In its sample, this clone was seen a few times. The chain couples TRBV10-3 to TRBJ2-1, with 9 nucleotides matching TRBD1. The CDR3 has 14 residues. CDR1 and CDR2 from the germline V gene are ENHRY and SYGVKD. Trimming removed 6 bases from V and 8 bases from J; junction bases left unmatched: 8. The CDR3 spells CAIRGTGSMDEQFF. As DNA, the CDR3 is TGTGCCATCAGGGGGACAGGGTCTATGGATGAGCAGTTCTTC.

This clone was seen a handful of times. CDR3 loop: CASSLSHLGGTMNTEAFF. CDR3 in DNA: TGTGCCAGCAGCTTATCCCACCTAGGGGGCACTATGAACACTGAAGCTTTCTTT. V is TRBV7-2 and J is TRBJ1-1, with 7 bases matching TRBD1. This CDR3 is built from 18 residues. CDR1 is SGHTA and CDR2 is FQGNSA in the germline V gene. Losses at the gene ends were 2 bases for V and 0 bases for J; bases not matched to a gene: 12.

The genes are TRBV14 and TRBJ1-1, with D unresolved. Germline values: CDR1 SGHDN, CDR2 FVKESK. V lost 3 bases and J 6 bases, leaving 11 bases between the germline ends. The CDR3 has 13 residues. CDR3 residues: CASSHWARAEAFF. The CDR3 region has the DNA TGTGCCAGCAGCCATTGGGCGAGGGCTGAAGCTTTCTTT.

There are a few counts of this clone. The chain links TRBV27 to TRBJ2-1, with 9 nucleotides matching TRBD2. Trimming at V came to 3 bases and at J to 10 bases, leaving 13 bases not matched to a gene. CDR3 size: 16 residues. Germline CDR1 reads MNHEY; CDR2 reads SMNVEV (reference sequence). CDR3 in DNA: TGTGCCAGCAGTTTCACCAGCGGGAGGCCAGACGGGGAGCAGTTCTTC. Amino acid sequence: CASSFTSGRPDGEQFF.

To note about this clone: This sample includes further DNA sequences coding for the same CDR3. The chain recombines TRBV5-1 with TRBJ2-3; 10 nucleotides align to TRBD2. This CDR3 comprises 16 residues. V was clipped by 2 bases and J by 0 bases; unmatched bases: 3. Germline CDR1 and CDR2: SGHRS and YFSETQ. The CDR3: CASSLLAGSSTDTQYF. The CDR3 coding sequence is TGCGCCAGCAGCTTACTAGCGGGGTCTAGCACAGATACGCAGTATTTT.

There are a few counts of this clone. The CDR3 loop reads CASSFKGSSTDTQYF. In nucleotides, the CDR3 is TGCGCCAGCAGCTTCAAGGGGTCTAGCACAGATACGCAGTATTTT. The chain is built from TRBV5-1 and TRBJ2-3; weak D call: TRBD1 (5 bases). Trimming removed 2 bases from V and 0 bases from J, with 10 bases in between. CDR1 is SGHRS, CDR2 YFSETQ, per germline. This CDR3 is 15 amino acids long.

The genes are TRBV2 and TRBJ1-5, with 7 nucleotides matching TRBD1. CDR1 and CDR2 (germline): SNHLY, FYNNEI. With V trimmed by 2 bases and J by 1 base, 5 bases remained unmatched. This CDR3 spans 16 amino acids. The CDR3 spells CASSELGQLSNQPQHF. The CDR3 bases are TGTGCCAGCAGTGAATTGGGACAGTTAAGCAATCAGCCCCAGCATTTT.

The rearrangement uses TRBV6-2 or TRBV6-3 and TRBJ1-2; D is undetermined. The CDR3 spans 14 residues. Trimming shortened V by 5 bases and J by 4 bases, and 14 bases separated the two germline ends. Germline CDR1 MNHEY, CDR2 SVGEGT. The chain's CDR3 is CASSQPPSTYGYTF. CDR3 DNA sequence: TGTGCCAGCAGTCAACCTCCAAGCACCTATGGCTACACCTTC.

The chain links TRBV5-6 to TRBJ2-1; TRBD2 matches 16 bases. Germline CDR1 is SGHDT and CDR2 is YYEEEE. The CDR3 has 16 residues. V lost 4 bases and J lost 7; bases outside the gene matches: 5. The CDR3 loop is CASSPGLAGGRNEQFF. The CDR3 nucleotides are TGTGCCAGCAGCCCGGGACTAGCGGGAGGGAGGAATGAGCAGTTCTTC.

The chain links TRBV28 to TRBJ2-7, with 9 nucleotides matching TRBD1. The germline V gene encodes CDR1 MDHEN and CDR2 SYDVKM. Trimming at V came to 6 bases and at J to 5 bases, leaving 11 bases not matched to a gene. The CDR3 is 15 residues long. CDR3 DNA sequence: TGTGCCAGCAGAAGAACGGACAGGGGCCTTAACGAGCAGTACGTC. It translates to CASRRTDRGLNEQYV.

This chain joins TRBV11-2 and TRBJ2-1; TRBD2 matches at 8 bases. The V segment lost 0 bases and the J segment 6 bases; nucleotides outside the gene matches: 16. This CDR3 has 19 amino acids. The V gene's germline CDR1 is SGHAT and CDR2 FQNNGV. The CDR3: CASSLDHLWVAGSSNEQFF. CDR3 in DNA: TGTGCCAGCAGCTTAGATCACTTGTGGGTAGCGGGGTCGTCCAATGAGCAGTTCTTC. Supplemented by reference TRBV11-2 and TRBJ2-1, the full variable domain reads EAGVAQSPRYKIIEKRQSVAFWCNPISGHATLYWYQQILGQGPKLLIQFQNNGVVDDSQLPKDRFSAERLKGVDSTLKIQPAKLEDSAVYLCASSLDHLWVAGSSNEQFFGPGTRLTVL.

This chain links TRBV2 with TRBJ2-1, with TRBD2 matching 13 bases. Germline CDR1 reads SNHLY; CDR2 reads FYNNEI. The CDR3 spans 15 residues. Trimming at V came to 6 bases and at J to 10 bases, leaving 9 bases not matched to a gene. DNA for the CDR3: TGTGCCAGCAGCGAATACACTAGCGGGAGGGGCGAGCAGTTCTTC. It specifies CASSEYTSGRGEQFF.

This chain links TRBV15 with TRBJ1-2; D ambiguous. The germline V gene has CDR1 LNHNV and CDR2 YYDKDF (reference sequence). This CDR3 is built from 12 residues. V gave up 0 bases and J gave up 8 bases, with 7 bases separating them. The CDR3 bases are TGTGCCACCAGCAGAGATGCTAGGGGCTACACCTTC. This codes for CATSRDARGYTF. Together with reference TRBV15 and TRBJ1-2, the CDR3 gives the full variable domain: DAMVIQNPRYQVTQFGKPVTLSCSQTLNHNVMYWYQQKSSQAPKLLFHYYDKDFNNEADTPDNFQSRRPNTSFCFLDIRSPGLGDTAMYLCATSRDARGYTFGSGTRLTVV.

This rearrangement joins TRBV7-2 to TRBJ1-4, with 7 bases lining up with TRBD1. V lost 1 base, J lost 4 bases, and 3 bases stayed unmatched. Germline V gives CDR1 SGHTA, CDR2 FQGNSA. The CDR3 extends over 15 amino acids. This CDR3 reads CASSLVRGDNEKLFF. For the CDR3, the DNA is TGTGCCAGCAGCTTAGTCAGGGGGGATAATGAAAAACTGTTTTTT. The complete variable domain, with remaining parts taken from reference TRBV7-2 and TRBJ1-4, reads GAGVSQSPSNKVTEKGKDVELRCDPISGHTALYWYRQSLGQGLEFLIYFQGNSAPDKSGLPSDRFSAERTGGSVSTLTIQRTQQEDSAVYLCASSLVRGDNEKLFFGSGTQLSVL.

J is TRBJ1-5 and V is TRBV6-5; no clear D gene. The germline V and J ends were trimmed by 4 bases and 1 base, with 14 bases remaining between them. CDR3 length: 16 amino acids. CDR1 and CDR2 (germline): MNHEY, SVGAGI. CDR3 nucleotide sequence: TGTGCCAGCAGTTCCGATGCGGCTAGGAGCAATCAGCCCCAGCATTTT. Translated: CASSSDAARSNQPQHF.

The V and J genes are TRBV6-5 and TRBJ1-2; 9 bases are a match to TRBD1. This CDR3 has 14 amino acids. Germline lookup yields CDR1 MNHEY and CDR2 SVGAGI. V lost 5 bases, J lost 5 bases, and 6 bases stayed unmatched. In DNA, the CDR3 is TGTGCCAGCAGTCTTGGACAGGGGAGGTATGGCTACACCTTC. Protein product: CASSLGQGRYGYTF.

This clone has more than one count but fewer than ten. The chain joins TRBV2 to TRBJ1-6; no firm D call. Germline CDR1 is SNHLY and CDR2 is FYNNEI. The V end lost 6 bases, the J end lost 8 bases, and 5 bases lay between the germline ends. CDR3 length equals 11 residues. The CDR3 DNA reads TGTGCCAGCAGCCAATATTCACCCCTCCACTTT. It encodes CASSQYSPLHF.

The CDR3 bases are TGTGCCAGCAGCTTCGGGAGGGAGAATTCACCCCTCCACTTT. Translated: CASSFGRENSPLHF. The chain links TRBV6-5 to TRBJ1-6; D not resolved. Germline CDR1 is MNHEY and CDR2 is SVGAGI. This CDR3 spans 14 amino acids. V dropped 6 bases and J dropped 7 bases, with 13 bases sitting between them.

This clone was picked up a small number of times. V gene TRBV5-1 combines with J gene TRBJ1-5, with TRBD1 matching over 11 bases. From germline, CDR1 is SGHRS and CDR2 YFSETQ. The J segment lost 8 bases and the V segment lost 1 base, leaving 5 bases of the junction unmatched. The CDR3 length is 15 residues. CDR3 region: CASSLRTGGEKPQHF. The CDR3, as DNA: TGCGCCAGCAGCTTGCGGACAGGGGGCGAAAAGCCCCAGCATTTT. Complete variable domain (other parts from reference TRBV5-1 and TRBJ1-5): KAGVTQTPRYLIKTRGQQVTLSCSPISGHRSVSWYQQTPGQGLQFLFEYFSETQRNKGNFPGRFSGRQFSNSRSEMNVSTLELGDSALYLCASSLRTGGEKPQHFGDGTRLSIL.

The chain carries TRBV6-5 and TRBJ2-7, with TRBD1 as a possible D gene (6 bases). V lost 2 bases to trimming and J lost 2 bases, with 10 bases between them. The CDR3 length is 14 residues. Germline CDR1 MNHEY, CDR2 SVGAGI. CDR3 nucleotides: TGTGCCAGCAGTTACCCAGGACAGCCCTACGAGCAGTACGTC. Protein sequence: CASSYPGQPYEQYV.

The rearrangement links TRBV28 to TRBJ1-4, with 8 bases fitting TRBD1. Germline lookup yields CDR1 MDHEN and CDR2 SYDVKM. The J segment lost 8 bases and the V segment lost 6 bases, leaving 5 bases of the junction unmatched. The CDR3 is 13 residues long. The CDR3 nucleotides are TGTGCCAGCAGCCCGGACAGGGAGGAAAAACTGTTTTTT. This translates into CASSPDREEKLFF.

The V and J genes are TRBV5-5 and TRBJ1-1, with D tentatively TRBD1 (6 bases). V was cut by 0 bases and J by 5 bases, with 14 bases left in between. The germline V gene has CDR1 SGHKS and CDR2 YYEKEE (reference sequence). This CDR3 comprises 15 residues. CDR3 amino acids: CASSLEGRGWTEAFF. CDR3 sequence (DNA): TGTGCCAGCAGCTTGGAGGGTAGGGGGTGGACTGAAGCTTTCTTT.